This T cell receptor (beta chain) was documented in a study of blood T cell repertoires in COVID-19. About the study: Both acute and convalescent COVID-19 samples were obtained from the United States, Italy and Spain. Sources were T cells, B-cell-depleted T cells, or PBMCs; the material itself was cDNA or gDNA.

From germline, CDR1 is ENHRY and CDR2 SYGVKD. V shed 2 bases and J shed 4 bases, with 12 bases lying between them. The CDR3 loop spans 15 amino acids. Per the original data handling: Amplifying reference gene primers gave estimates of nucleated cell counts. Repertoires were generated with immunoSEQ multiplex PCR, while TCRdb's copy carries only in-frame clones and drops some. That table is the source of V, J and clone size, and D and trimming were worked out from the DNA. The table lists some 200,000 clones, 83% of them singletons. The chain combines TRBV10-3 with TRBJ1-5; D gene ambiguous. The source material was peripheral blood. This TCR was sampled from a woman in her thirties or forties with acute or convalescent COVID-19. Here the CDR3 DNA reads TGTGCCATCAGTGAGCACGGGGAGGGTAATCAGCCCCAGCATTTT. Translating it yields CAISEHGEGNQPQHF.